Shown below are 2 T cell receptor beta chains from a single sample sequenced in a study of cytomegalovirus exposure and HLA in healthy donors. Vbeta (60) and Jbeta (13) primers were used in the PCR. Clones were sequenced by immunoSEQ multiplex PCR, and TCRdb holds only the in-frame ones, with some missing. The data show about 200,000 clones, more than 9.5% seen once. Sequenced sample: PBMCs. These receptor sequences come from a man aged 50-60 years in good health and CMV-seropositive.

This clone was counted only a few times. The rearrangement uses TRBV7-2 and TRBJ1-2; tentative D call: TRBD1 (5 bases). V lost 0 bases and J lost 8, with 13 bases in between. Germline loops: CDR1 SGHTA, CDR2 FQGNSA. The CDR3 covers 14 residues. The CDR3 is CASSLARTQSGYTF. DNA for the CDR3: TGTGCCAGCAGCTTAGCGCGGACACAGAGCGGCTACACCTTC.

The V and J genes are TRBV7-6 and TRBJ1-3; TRBD1 might be the D (6 bases). Trimming shortened V by 5 bases and J by 6 bases, and 17 bases separated the two germline ends. Germline CDR1 and CDR2: SGHVS and FNYEAQ. This CDR3 is 15 amino acids long. Written as DNA, the CDR3 is TGTGCCAGCAGCCACTGGGGGGGCATGGAAAACACCATATATTTT. Protein: CASSHWGGMENTIYF.